One and the same sample provided the 10 T cell receptor beta chains below, sequenced in a study of cytotoxic CD8 clonotypes in ibrutinib-treated CLL. TCRdb's copy holds only in-frame clones and misses some; the assay was immunoSEQ multiplex PCR. Of fewer than 25,000 clones in the sample, roughly 62% were seen once. Sequenced here: PBMCs, sampled after 24 months of ibrutinib treatment. These receptors all come from a human donor with chronic lymphocytic leukemia.

The J gene is TRBJ1-4, the V gene TRBV5-4, with D unresolved. The CDR3 loop spans 13 amino acids. Germline lookup yields CDR1 SGHNT and CDR2 YYREEE (reference sequence). Trimming shortened V by 5 bases and J by 1 base, and 6 bases separated the two germline ends. The CDR3 DNA is TGTGCCAGCAGACCAGGAACTAATGAAAAACTGTTTTTT. Residues: CASRPGTNEKLFF.

J is TRBJ2-1 and V is TRBV10-1, with TRBD1 identical over 8 bases. V was pared by 5 bases and J by 7 bases, with 4 bases of the junction left unmatched. Germline V lookup: CDR1 WNHNN, CDR2 SYGVQD (reference sequence). The CDR3 is 13 residues long. This CDR3 is CASSPRTGNEQFF. CDR3 bases: TGCGCCAGCAGTCCACGGACAGGGAATGAGCAGTTCTTC.

By sample fraction, this clone is medium-sized. The V and J genes are TRBV4-1 and TRBJ2-7, with 11 bases identical to TRBD2. Trimming took 4 bases from V and 1 from J; bases not matched to a gene: 6. Germline CDR1 reads MGHRA; CDR2 reads YSYEKL. The CDR3 spans 16 residues. CDR3 DNA sequence: TGCGCCAGCAGCCTCTCCGGGACTAGCGGATCCTACGAGCAGTACTTC. Residues: CASSLSGTSGSYEQYF.

The table lists this clone with many counts. V gene TRBV11-2 combines with J gene TRBJ1-6; D possibly corresponds to TRBD1 (5 bases). The germline V and J ends were trimmed by 3 bases and 7 bases, with 10 bases remaining between them. Germline values: CDR1 SGHAT, CDR2 FQNNGV. The CDR3 is made up of 14 amino acids. The CDR3, as DNA: TGTGCCAGCAGCTTCCCGGGACGGAATTCACCCCTCCACTTT. Amino acid sequence: CASSFPGRNSPLHF.

This chain links TRBV29-1 with TRBJ1-2, with D unresolved. The V end lost 4 bases, the J end lost 4 bases, and 16 bases lay between the germline ends. The CDR3 length is 14 residues. CDR1 is SQVTM, CDR2 ANQGSEA, per germline. CDR3 DNA: TGCAGCGTTGGGGAAAGGGTGTCCCCCTATGGCTACACCTTC. Protein sequence: CSVGERVSPYGYTF.

This chain links TRBV5-6 with TRBJ2-5, with 8 nucleotides matching TRBD2. V was clipped by 6 bases and J by 5 bases; unmatched bases: 15. The CDR3 is 16 residues long. Per germline, CDR1 SGHDT and CDR2 YYEEEE. Here the CDR3 DNA reads TGTGCCAGCAACAACCTGGGGACGCGGGAGGTGGAGACCCAGTACTTC. It translates to CASNNLGTREVETQYF.

CDR3: CASSHQGNYGYTF. The CDR3 DNA sequence: TGTGCCAGCAGCCATCAGGGCAACTATGGCTACACCTTC. The chain has TRBV4-2 and TRBJ1-2; perhaps TRBD1 as D (5 bases). The CDR3 consists of 13 residues. The germline gives CDR1 LGHNA, CDR2 YNFKEQ. The V and J ends lost 3 bases and 2 bases respectively, with 7 bases between them.

This clone was observed a handful of times. V is TRBV19 and J is TRBJ1-2; D possibly corresponds to TRBD1 (5 bases). This CDR3 has 15 amino acids. With 5 bases removed from V and 0 bases from J, the gap between germline ends came to 13 bases. Germline CDR1 reads LNHDA; CDR2 reads SQIVND (reference sequence). CDR3 loop: CASSSRQPTNYGYTF. In DNA form, the CDR3 reads TGTGCCAGTAGTTCCCGACAGCCTACTAACTATGGCTACACCTTC. The full variable domain, rest sourced from reference TRBV19 and TRBJ1-2, is DGGITQSPKYLFRKEGQNVTLSCEQNLNHDAMYWYRQDPGQGLRLIYYSQIVNDFQKGDIAEGYSVSREKKESFPLTVTSAQKNPTAFYLCASSSRQPTNYGYTFGSGTRLTVV.

The V call is TRBV7-8, the J call TRBJ1-1; no clear D gene. This CDR3 has 15 residues. V lost 4 bases and J 5 bases, leaving 17 bases between the germline ends. The V gene's germline CDR1 is SGHVS and CDR2 FQNEAQ. The CDR3 bases are TGTGCCAGCAGCTCGACGAATCAGGCGGGTACTGAAGCTTTCTTT. This translates into CASSSTNQAGTEAFF. Using reference TRBV7-8 and TRBJ1-1 for the parts outside the CDR3, the full variable domain is GAGVSQSPRYKVAKRGQDVALRCDPISGHVSLFWYQQALGQGPEFLTYFQNEAQLDKSGLPSDRFFAERPEGSVSTLKIQRTQQEDSAVYLCASSSTNQAGTEAFFGQGTRLTVV.

The rearrangement joins TRBV12-5 to TRBJ2-4, with D maybe TRBD1 (6 bases). Per the germline V gene, CDR1 is LGHNT and CDR2 is FRNRAP. Trimming removed 0 bases from V and 7 bases from J, with 10 bases in between. CDR3 length: 14 residues. CDR3 in DNA: TGTGCTAGTGGTTTGGTGTCCCAGGGGAACATTCAGTACTTC. As protein: CASGLVSQGNIQYF.